This TCR beta chain is from a study of blood T cell repertoires in COVID-19. About the study: The United States, Italy and Spain provided the acute and convalescent COVID-19 samples. Sample material is recorded as cDNA or gDNA derived from T cells, B-cell-depleted T cells, or PBMCs.

Source study methods: Scientists estimated how many nucleated cells there were by amplifying reference gene primers. The data were produced by immunoSEQ multiplex PCR, yet TCRdb's version contains in-frame clones alone and is incomplete. That table furnishes V, J and clone size, whereas the DNA furnished D and trimming. The repertoire holds under 200,000 clones, with about nine tenths as singletons. CDR3 length equals 15 residues. The V gene end was trimmed by 5 bases and the J gene end by 2 bases; junction bases not matched to a gene: 8. The germline V gene encodes CDR1 SGDLS and CDR2 YYNGEE. Sequencing input: peripheral blood. This clonotype originated in a man aged 18 to 29 with acute or convalescent COVID-19. This chain connects TRBV9 to TRBJ2-5; TRBD1 aligns across 8 bases. The CDR3 nucleotides read TGTGCCAGCAGTCGGACAGGGCTCCTGCAAGAGACCCAGTACTTC. Translated: CASSRTGLLQETQYF.